The 32 T cell receptor beta chains given below trace back to one sample, sequenced in a study of cytomegalovirus exposure and HLA in healthy donors. The PCR contained 60 Vbeta and 13 Jbeta primers. Produced via immunoSEQ multiplex PCR; TCRdb's table is partial and in-frame only. The sample records 150,000 to 200,000 clones, roughly three quarters being singletons. Material: PBMCs. The receptors were gathered from a woman aged 45-59 years in good health and CMV-seropositive.

In nucleotides, the CDR3 is TGCGCCAGCACGATACAGGTGGGGGCGGGCTATGGCTACACCTTC. The encoded protein is CASTIQVGAGYGYTF. J is TRBJ1-2 and V is TRBV5-1; a possible D gene is TRBD1 (6 bases). The V end lost 6 bases, the J end lost 4 bases, and 19 bases lay between the germline ends. The CDR3 is made up of 15 amino acids. Germline V gene lookup returns CDR1 SGHRS and CDR2 YFSETQ.

The chain has TRBV11-2 and TRBJ1-1; a weak D match, TRBD1 (6 bases). V dropped 0 bases and J dropped 0 bases, with 14 bases sitting between them. The CDR3 covers 17 residues. Germline-derived CDR1 and CDR2 are SGHAT and FQNNGV. DNA of the CDR3: TGTGCCAGCAGCTTAGAGGGGGCAGGGTGGATGAACACTGAAGCTTTCTTT. Translated, it gives CASSLEGAGWMNTEAFF.

The sample holds a few counts of this clone. This chain uses TRBV7-9 with TRBJ2-3, with 7 bases lining up with TRBD2. The trim removed 5 bases at V and 2 bases at J, leaving 10 bases unmatched. The CDR3 is made up of 16 amino acids. CDR1 and CDR2 from the germline V gene are SEHNR and FQNEAQ (reference sequence). CDR3 protein: CASSHLYGGDTDTQYF. CDR3 DNA: TGTGCCAGCAGCCACCTTTATGGGGGGGACACAGATACGCAGTATTTT.

The V and J genes are TRBV4-1 and TRBJ2-7; D is possibly TRBD2 (6 bases). This CDR3 contains 15 residues. Trimming pared 0 bases from V and 3 bases from J, leaving 12 bases between. Germline CDR1 MGHRA, CDR2 YSYEKL. The CDR3 reads CASSQESSRGYEQYF. The DNA of the CDR3 is TGCGCCAGCAGCCAAGAGAGCTCGCGGGGCTACGAGCAGTACTTC.

The rearrangement joins TRBV4-2 to TRBJ2-3, with 11 bases fitting TRBD2. This CDR3 contains 16 residues. Trimming took 1 base from V and 2 from J; bases not matched to a gene: 2. The germline CDR1 and CDR2 sequences are LGHNA and YNFKEQ. Here the CDR3 reads CASSQALAGDTDTQYF. In nucleotides, the CDR3 is TGTGCCAGCAGCCAAGCACTAGCGGGGGACACAGATACGCAGTATTTT.

V and J are TRBV7-3 and TRBJ2-5; 8 bases are a match to TRBD2. In germline, CDR1 is SGHTA, CDR2 FQGTGA. The CDR3 has 17 residues. V lost 4 bases and J lost 2; bases outside the gene matches: 12. The CDR3: CASSSNVPGLGQETQYF. The CDR3 DNA reads as TGTGCCAGCAGCTCAAACGTCCCGGGACTAGGACAAGAGACCCAGTACTTC.

The CDR3 loop reads CASSRGTGGTFYEQYF. For the CDR3, the DNA is TGCGCCAGCAGCCGCGGGACAGGGGGGACCTTCTACGAGCAGTACTTC. The genes are TRBV5-1 and TRBJ2-7; TRBD1 matches 11 bases. CDR1 and CDR2 (germline): SGHRS, YFSETQ. CDR3 length equals 16 residues. The V segment lost 4 bases and the J segment 3 bases; nucleotides outside the gene matches: 9.

This clone was counted a single time. The chain recombines TRBV27 with TRBJ1-2; 9 nucleotides align to TRBD1. V shed 0 bases, J shed 1 base, and the junction held 3 bases outside the gene matches. The CDR3 covers 16 residues. Germline CDR1 is MNHEY and CDR2 is SMNVEV (reference sequence). The CDR3 DNA reads TGTGCCAGCAGTTTATCGGTGGGACAGGGTAACTATGGCTACACCTTC. Amino acids: CASSLSVGQGNYGYTF.

The chain carries TRBV7-3 and TRBJ1-2; D might be TRBD1 (5 bases). This CDR3 is 15 amino acids long. The V gene's germline CDR1 is SGHTA and CDR2 FQGTGA. V shed 4 bases and J shed 4 bases, with 16 bases lying between them. CDR3 residues: CASSSFAGHLYGYTF. DNA of the CDR3: TGTGCCAGCAGCTCGTTTGCAGGGCACCTCTATGGCTACACCTTC.

The rearrangement links TRBV14 to TRBJ1-4; TRBD1 aligns across 8 bases. V gave up 3 bases and J gave up 7 bases; unmatched junction bases: 4. CDR3 length equals 14 residues. Germline V gene lookup returns CDR1 SGHDN and CDR2 FVKESK. For the CDR3, the DNA is TGTGCCAGCAGCCAGACAGGGGACGGTGAAAAACTGTTTTTT. Its translation: CASSQTGDGEKLFF.

The chain recombines TRBV11-2 with TRBJ2-5; tentatively, D is TRBD2 (7 bases). Germline CDR1 is SGHAT and CDR2 is FQNNGV. V lost 1 base and J lost 4, with 13 bases in between. The CDR3 runs 15 residues. The DNA of the CDR3 is TGTGCCAGCAGCTTAGGGGGGGGGCCAAGAGAGACCCAGTACTTC. Protein: CASSLGGGPRETQYF.

In this sample, this clone turned up once. The chain uses TRBV5-1 and TRBJ2-7; 10 bases map to TRBD1. The CDR3 has 14 residues. V shed 4 bases, J shed 2 bases, and the junction held 3 bases outside the gene matches. CDR1 and CDR2 from the germline V gene are SGHRS and YFSETQ. CDR3 sequence (DNA): TGCGCCAGCAGCCTTGGACAGGGGGCCTACGAGCAGTACTTC. Its protein is CASSLGQGAYEQYF.

The rearrangement joins TRBV5-1 to TRBJ1-2; D might be TRBD1 (5 bases). The CDR3 has 14 residues. The germline gives CDR1 SGHRS, CDR2 YFSETQ. Trimming left V 0 bases short and J 4 bases short, with 10 bases between. The CDR3 DNA sequence: TGCGCCAGCAGCTTGGGTAGGGGATTCTATGGCTACACCTTC. Translation: CASSLGRGFYGYTF.

The J gene is TRBJ1-5, the V gene TRBV6-1, with 7 positions matching TRBD1. Germline V gene sequence: CDR1 MNHNS, CDR2 SASEGT. Unmatched junction bases numbered 2, after V lost 4 bases and J lost 2 bases. This CDR3 is built from 14 residues. In nucleotides, the CDR3 is TGTGCCAGCAGTGCCACAGGGGGCAATCAGCCCCAGCATTTT. Protein sequence: CASSATGGNQPQHF.

The CDR3 nucleotides are TGTGCCAGCAGCTTAGAAAGGGGGCGCCGGGAGACCCAGTACTTC. Translated: CASSLERGRRETQYF. The chain couples TRBV7-6 to TRBJ2-5, with TRBD1 matching 7 bases. The J segment lost 5 bases and the V segment lost 1 base, leaving 7 bases of the junction unmatched. This CDR3 spans 15 amino acids. Looked up from germline, CDR1 is SGHVS and CDR2 is FNYEAQ.

The V and J genes are TRBV7-8 and TRBJ2-7; TRBD2 agrees at 13 bases. The CDR3 spans 16 residues. Germline values: CDR1 SGHVS, CDR2 FQNEAQ. The V and J ends lost 5 bases and 3 bases, in that order; junction bases with no gene match: 7. Written as DNA, the CDR3 is TGTGCCAGCAGCATGGGACTAGCGGGGACACACTACGAGCAGTACTTC. Its translation: CASSMGLAGTHYEQYF.

This chain connects TRBV6-4 to TRBJ1-1; perhaps TRBD1 as D (5 bases). Germline CDR1 reads MRHNA; CDR2 reads SNTAGT. This CDR3 has 14 residues. The V end lost 6 bases, the J end lost 5 bases, and 16 bases lay between the germline ends. CDR3 sequence: CASRRGSEETEAFF. The DNA of the CDR3 is TGTGCCAGCAGACGGGGGAGCGAGGAAACTGAAGCTTTCTTT.

The J gene is TRBJ1-5, the V gene TRBV7-8, with TRBD1 as a possible D gene (5 bases). CDR3 length: 16 residues. The V gene lost 5 bases and the J gene lost 6 bases, with 20 bases spanning the gap. Per the germline V gene, CDR1 is SGHVS and CDR2 is FQNEAQ. The CDR3 reads CASSVRTGRVGQPQHF. The CDR3 DNA is TGTGCCAGCAGCGTACGGACGGGCAGGGTTGGTCAGCCCCAGCATTTT.

This chain links TRBV5-8 with TRBJ2-2; 10 nucleotides agree with TRBD1. The CDR3 totals 18 residues. The V gene end was trimmed by 0 bases and the J gene end by 5 bases; junction bases not matched to a gene: 10. CDR1 is SGHTS, CDR2 YDEGEE, per germline. The CDR3 DNA reads as TGTGCCAGCAGCTTGGCCAAGGGACAGGGGATTGGTACCGGGGAGCTGTTTTTT. This gives the protein CASSLAKGQGIGTGELFF.

The chain links TRBV30 to TRBJ1-5; no reliable D call. V gave up 0 bases and J gave up 2 bases, with 5 bases separating them. The CDR3 runs to 13 residues. Germline V gives CDR1 GTSNPN, CDR2 SVGIG (reference sequence). This chain's CDR3 is CAWSVTGNQPQHF. The CDR3 DNA is TGTGCCTGGAGTGTAACGGGCAATCAGCCCCAGCATTTT. Full variable domain (outside the CDR3, taken from reference TRBV30 and TRBJ1-5): SQTIHQWPATLVQPVGSPLSLECTVEGTSNPNLYWYRQAAGRGLQLLFYSVGIGQISSEVPQNLSASRPQDRQFILSSKKLLLSDSGFYLCAWSVTGNQPQHFGDGTRLSIL.

The rearrangement links TRBV9 to TRBJ2-2, with D possibly being TRBD1 (5 bases). The CDR3 consists of 15 residues. Trimming pared 4 bases from V and 6 bases from J, leaving 16 bases between. Germline V gene lookup returns CDR1 SGDLS and CDR2 YYNGEE. The CDR3 is CASSPVAQGAGELFF. The CDR3, as DNA: TGTGCCAGCAGCCCAGTAGCTCAGGGCGCCGGGGAGCTGTTTTTT. Full variable domain (rest looked up from reference TRBV9 and TRBJ2-2): DSGVTQTPKHLITATGQRVTLRCSPRSGDLSVYWYQQSLDQGLQFLIQYYNGEERAKGNILERFSAQQFPDLHSELNLSSLELGDSALYFCASSPVAQGAGELFFGEGSRLTVL.

J is TRBJ2-7 and V is TRBV7-2; 11 bases agree with TRBD2. Trimming cost V 4 bases and J 7 bases; bases outside gene matches: 9. The CDR3 has 15 amino acids. Germline V lookup: CDR1 SGHTA, CDR2 FQGNSA. This chain's CDR3 is CASSSRLAGSWEQYF. As DNA, the CDR3 is TGTGCCAGCAGCTCCCGACTAGCGGGGTCCTGGGAGCAGTACTTC.

The V call is TRBV6-5, the J call TRBJ1-4, with D hard to call. Trimming shortened V by 5 bases and J by 4 bases, and 8 bases separated the two germline ends. The CDR3 is made up of 13 amino acids. CDR1 MNHEY and CDR2 SVGAGI come from the germline V gene. The chain's CDR3 is CASSPGFNEKLFF. The CDR3, as DNA: TGTGCCAGCAGTCCGGGATTTAATGAAAAACTGTTTTTT.

The CDR3 DNA is TGTGCCAGCAGGGCCCTCTCCTACGAGCAGTACTTC. Its translation: CASRALSYEQYF. This rearrangement joins TRBV6-1 to TRBJ2-7, with D unclear. Per germline, CDR1 MNHNS and CDR2 SASEGT. The CDR3 loop spans 12 amino acids. Deletions cut 6 bases from V and 0 bases from J, with 6 bases between.

The rearrangement joins TRBV5-1 to TRBJ1-2; the match to TRBD1 covers 10 bases. The CDR3 has 15 amino acids. V lost 4 bases, J lost 4 bases, and 7 bases stayed unmatched. Germline V gene lookup returns CDR1 SGHRS and CDR2 YFSETQ. The CDR3 DNA is TGCGCCAGCAGCCTCGGGACAGGGGAGACCTATGGCTACACCTTC. Protein product: CASSLGTGETYGYTF.

The chain recombines TRBV9 with TRBJ2-7, with a possible D match to TRBD1 (5 bases). V lost 4 bases and J lost 9, with 17 bases in between. Germline-derived CDR1 and CDR2 are SGDLS and YYNGEE. The CDR3 has 13 residues. The CDR3 spells CASSTSDTGGQYF. The CDR3 DNA reads as TGTGCCAGCAGCACCTCGGACACTGGTGGGCAGTACTTC.

The rearrangement links TRBV6-6 to TRBJ1-5; D uncertain. The CDR3 consists of 13 residues. CDR1 and CDR2 from the germline V gene are MNHNY and SVGAGI (reference sequence). V gave up 7 bases and J gave up 0 bases, with 7 bases separating them. The CDR3 protein is CASTRNSNQPQHF. The CDR3 DNA follows: TGTGCCAGCACGAGGAATAGCAATCAGCCCCAGCATTTT.

The chain carries TRBV2 and TRBJ2-1, with D possibly TRBD1 on 5 matching bases. V lost 9 bases to trimming and J lost 8 bases, with 11 bases between them. CDR1 and CDR2 from the germline V gene are SNHLY and FYNNEI. This CDR3 has 11 residues. CDR3: CARGQVDEQFF. CDR3 sequence (DNA): TGTGCCAGGGGGCAAGTGGATGAGCAGTTCTTC.

The rearrangement links TRBV5-1 to TRBJ2-1; unclear D gene. Trimming stripped 0 bases from V and 3 bases from J, with 10 bases between. Germline V CDR1 and CDR2: SGHRS, YFSETQ. CDR3 length: 15 residues. CDR3 in amino acids: CASSLAASDYNEQFF. CDR3 DNA: TGCGCCAGCAGCTTGGCGGCTAGTGACTACAATGAGCAGTTCTTC.

The genes are TRBV10-3 and TRBJ2-5; 8 nucleotides align to TRBD2. V lost 3 bases to trimming and J lost 10 bases; unmatched junction nucleotides: 13. The CDR3 loop spans 15 amino acids. The germline gives CDR1 ENHRY, CDR2 SYGVKD. The chain's CDR3 is CAISDSGGLAEVQYF. Written as DNA, the CDR3 is TGTGCCATCAGTGATTCGGGGGGGTTGGCGGAGGTCCAGTACTTC.

V usage is TRBV10-1 and J usage is TRBJ1-1; TRBD1 matches at 7 bases. Germline CDR1 reads WNHNN; CDR2 reads SYGVQD (reference sequence). This CDR3 is 14 amino acids long. V shed 5 bases, J shed 1 base, and the junction held 4 bases outside the gene matches. CDR3 coding DNA: TGCGCCAGCAGTTCTCGACAGGGGAACACTGAAGCTTTCTTT. Translated: CASSSRQGNTEAFF.

The chain carries TRBV27 and TRBJ1-1, with D possibly being TRBD1 (5 bases). The CDR3 spans 17 residues. Trimming took off 4 bases at V and 5 bases at J, with 23 bases between the two ends. Germline CDR1 is MNHEY and CDR2 is SMNVEV (reference sequence). The CDR3 DNA follows: TGTGCCAGCAGTTCCCAGGCGGCACTAAGGGGAGGAACTGAAGCTTTCTTT. Residues: CASSSQAALRGGTEAFF.